This entry lists 18 T cell receptor beta chains sequenced from one sample in a study of blood T cell repertoires in COVID-19. This table comes from immunoSEQ multiplex PCR, and its TCRdb copy is limited to in-frame clones, with some not included. The data contain around 250,000 clones, roughly nine tenths of them singletons. The specimen was peripheral blood. The receptor source for this set is a man in his 60s with acute or convalescent COVID-19.

This clone was counted only a few times. The chain recombines TRBV18 with TRBJ2-1; D unresolved. Trimming shortened V by 8 bases and J by 0 bases, and 17 bases separated the two germline ends. CDR3 length: 16 residues. Germline loops: CDR1 KGHSH, CDR2 LQKENI. For the CDR3, the DNA is TGTGCCAGCCACATGCCGTGGTCCAGCTCCTACAATGAGCAGTTCTTC. Residues: CASHMPWSSSYNEQFF.

The rearrangement links TRBV5-1 to TRBJ1-2, with 8 bases lining up with TRBD1. The junction had 7 bases not matched to a gene; V was cut back by 0 bases and J by 6 bases. Germline loops: CDR1 SGHRS, CDR2 YFSETQ. The CDR3 loop spans 15 amino acids. The CDR3 loop is CASSLGRGTGDGYTF. In DNA, the CDR3 is TGCGCCAGCAGCTTGGGACGGGGGACAGGCGATGGCTACACCTTC.

V is TRBV12-5 and J is TRBJ2-2, with unresolved D. Trimming left V 3 bases short and J 6 bases short, with 23 bases between. The CDR3 consists of 18 residues. CDR1 and CDR2 from the germline V gene are LGHNT and FRNRAP. In nucleotides, the CDR3 is TGTGCTAGTGGTTTTACTACGTCTAGGAATGCCCAAGCCGGGGAGCTGTTTTTT. Amino acid sequence: CASGFTTSRNAQAGELFF.

This clone was seen only a few times. The chain employs TRBV30 and TRBJ2-1; 14 nucleotides align to TRBD2. CDR3 size: 17 residues. V was clipped by 3 bases and J by 0 bases; unmatched bases: 4. Germline CDR1 and CDR2: GTSNPN and SVGIG (reference sequence). In DNA form, the CDR3 reads TGTGCCTGGAGAAGACTAGCGGGAGGGAGCTCCTACAATGAGCAGTTCTTC. This gives the protein CAWRRLAGGSSYNEQFF.

This chain links TRBV19 with TRBJ1-2; maybe TRBD1 (6 bases). The CDR3 covers 14 residues. CDR1 is LNHDA, CDR2 SQIVND, per germline (reference sequence). The V gene lost 7 bases and the J gene lost 6 bases, with 18 bases spanning the gap. The CDR3 bases are TGTGCCAGTAAACTTAACAGGGAATGGGATGGCTACACCTTC. It specifies CASKLNREWDGYTF. Full variable domain (missing parts from reference TRBV19 and TRBJ1-2): DGGITQSPKYLFRKEGQNVTLSCEQNLNHDAMYWYRQDPGQGLRLIYYSQIVNDFQKGDIAEGYSVSREKKESFPLTVTSAQKNPTAFYLCASKLNREWDGYTFGSGTRLTVV.

This clone was seen just once. The genes are TRBV7-3 and TRBJ2-1, with 15 positions matching TRBD2. Per the germline V gene, CDR1 is SGHTA and CDR2 is FQGTGA. The CDR3 runs to 16 residues. Losses at the gene ends were 5 bases for V and 7 bases for J; bases not matched to a gene: 6. The CDR3 loop reads CASSPGTSGRRNEQFF. CDR3 nucleotide sequence: TGTGCCAGCAGCCCCGGGACTAGCGGGAGGCGGAATGAGCAGTTCTTC.

The V and J genes are TRBV19 and TRBJ2-2, with D perhaps matching TRBD1 (6 bases). The length of the CDR3 is 14 residues. The ends were cut back, 7 bases at V and 1 base at J, with 10 bases in the middle. Looked up from germline, CDR1 is LNHDA and CDR2 is SQIVND (reference sequence). The CDR3 DNA sequence: TGTGCCAGTACAGGGACAAAGAACACCGGGGAGCTGTTTTTT. It translates to CASTGTKNTGELFF.

The V and J genes are TRBV24-1 and TRBJ2-5; 8 bases fit TRBD2. The germline V gene encodes CDR1 KGHDR and CDR2 SFDVKD. The CDR3 has 15 amino acids. V lost 2 bases, J lost 2 bases, and 3 bases stayed unmatched. The CDR3: CATSDSGGRQETQYF. CDR3 bases: TGTGCCACCAGTGATTCTGGCGGGAGGCAAGAGACCCAGTACTTC.

The chain employs TRBV28 and TRBJ1-2, with 7 bases that match TRBD1. The length of the CDR3 is 15 residues. The trim removed 6 bases at V and 3 bases at J, leaving 10 bases unmatched. CDR1 is MDHEN, CDR2 SYDVKM, per germline. The CDR3 region has the DNA TGTGCCAGCAGAGAACCCAGGGGGAACTACTATGGCTACACCTTC. It encodes CASREPRGNYYGYTF.

The chain combines TRBV5-1 with TRBJ2-7; 7 bases agree with TRBD2. Germline loops: CDR1 SGHRS, CDR2 YFSETQ. The trim removed 4 bases at V and 3 bases at J, leaving 13 bases unmatched. This CDR3 has 16 amino acids. The CDR3 here is CASSPSPSGRSYEQYF. The CDR3, as DNA: TGCGCCAGCAGCCCCAGTCCTAGCGGAAGGAGCTACGAGCAGTACTTC.

The J gene is TRBJ2-7, the V gene TRBV7-8; D remains unclear. Trimming pared 8 bases from V and 0 bases from J, leaving 17 bases between. CDR3 length: 15 residues. CDR1 and CDR2 from the germline V gene are SGHVS and FQNEAQ. The CDR3 nucleotides are TGTGCCAGCCCCTCCTGGGCAGCCCTCTCCTACGAGCAGTACTTC. It specifies CASPSWAALSYEQYF.

This clone has a single count. The genes are TRBV2 and TRBJ2-7, with D perhaps TRBD1 (6 bases). Germline V gene lookup returns CDR1 SNHLY and CDR2 FYNNEI. The CDR3 runs to 14 residues. V was cut by 4 bases and J by 6 bases, with 16 bases left in between. DNA for the CDR3: TGTGCCAGCAGTGGGACAGTAGGGGTCGGCGAGCAGTACTTC. Translation: CASSGTVGVGEQYF.

The CDR3 loop reads CAWSVGPQPQHF. For the CDR3, the DNA is TGTGCCTGGAGTGTCGGTCCCCAGCCCCAGCATTTT. The chain joins TRBV30 to TRBJ1-5; D is uncertain. The CDR3 totals 12 residues. CDR1 is GTSNPN, CDR2 SVGIG, per germline (reference sequence). Between the trimmed V and J ends, which lost 0 bases and 7 bases, there was a span of 7 bases.

The table lists this clone with a few counts. The CDR3, as DNA: TGCGCCAGCAGCCGAGGGCCTTCAAAAGATACGCAGTATTTT. Translating gives CASSRGPSKDTQYF. The J gene is TRBJ2-3, the V gene TRBV4-1; tentatively, D is TRBD2 (5 bases). The CDR3 runs 14 residues. V lost 4 bases to trimming and J lost 5 bases, with 13 bases between them. CDR1 and CDR2 (germline): MGHRA, YSYEKL.

The V gene is TRBV7-8, the J gene TRBJ2-1; 7 bases fit TRBD2. Germline-derived CDR1 and CDR2 are SGHVS and FQNEAQ. The J segment lost 6 bases and the V segment lost 0 bases, leaving 5 bases of the junction unmatched. CDR3 length: 15 amino acids. The CDR3 nucleotides are TGTGCCAGCAGCTTAGCCTTGGGGAGGGGCAATGAGCAGTTCTTC. Translation gives CASSLALGRGNEQFF. Based on the CDR3 plus reference TRBV7-8 and TRBJ2-1, the full variable domain is GAGVSQSPRYKVAKRGQDVALRCDPISGHVSLFWYQQALGQGPEFLTYFQNEAQLDKSGLPSDRFFAERPEGSVSTLKIQRTQQEDSAVYLCASSLALGRGNEQFFGPGTRLTVL.

This chain uses TRBV30 with TRBJ2-3, with 8 bases matching TRBD1. J lost 2 bases, V lost 7 bases, and 2 bases had no gene match. Germline CDR1 is GTSNPN and CDR2 is SVGIG (reference sequence). The CDR3 has 12 residues. This CDR3 reads CASDRATDTQYF. The CDR3 DNA reads as TGTGCCTCGGACAGGGCCACAGATACGCAGTATTTT.

This rearrangement joins TRBV5-1 to TRBJ2-3; TRBD2 aligns across 8 bases. The CDR3 spans 16 residues. CDR1 and CDR2 (germline): SGHRS, YFSETQ. V trimming: 2 bases; J trimming: 2 bases; junction bases outside the gene matches: 7. CDR3 in amino acids: CASSLIAGRSTDTQYF. Here the CDR3 DNA reads TGCGCCAGCAGCTTAATAGCGGGGAGGTCCACAGATACGCAGTATTTT.

This chain links TRBV5-4 with TRBJ2-2; 7 bases are shared with TRBD1. In germline, CDR1 is SGHNT, CDR2 YYREEE (reference sequence). V dropped 5 bases and J dropped 2; count of bases not matched to a gene: 6. This CDR3 region has 15 residues. CDR3 in DNA: TGTGCCAGCAGGCCCGGGACAGTTAACACCGGGGAGCTGTTTTTT. Translating it yields CASRPGTVNTGELFF.